This T cell receptor (beta chain) was retrieved from a study of regulatory T cells in long-lasting Graves disease. Overall study context: The criterion for persistent Graves' disease was over 5 years of antithyroid drugs with positive TSH receptor antibodies.

The time point is: persistent/refractory GD, antithyroid drugs over 5 years with positive TRAb. Researchers made the TCR library from RNA that was extracted from PBMCs. Patients were enrolled at an endocrinology department in Xi'an, China. V was pared by 2 bases and J by 4 bases, with 15 bases between. This CDR3 has 15 residues. The germline V gene encodes CDR1 SGHRS and CDR2 YFSETQ. iRepertoire HTBI primers and Arm-PCR of CDR3 regions built TCR beta libraries. Study processing details: Throughout the samples, researchers identified some 62 TRBV and 14 TRBJ segments. TCRdb processed the multiplex PCR reads anew with MiXCR; each CDR3 protein has one entry. TCRdb, not the authors, supplied the V and J calls. The sample contains 350,000 to 500,000 distinct CDR3 sequences, around 20% of which appear only once.

Sample: peripheral blood mononuclear cells (PBMCs), taken when the disease was refractory, from a patient treated with antithyroid drugs. The chain joins TRBV5-1 to TRBJ2-5, with a possible D match to TRBD1 (5 bases). This receptor was obtained from a female donor with Graves disease. CDR3 bases: TGCGCCAGCAGCTTTGATGGGGCGCGAAGAGAGACCCAGTACTTC. It codes for CASSFDGARRETQYF. Complete variable domain (other parts from reference TRBV5-1 and TRBJ2-5): KAGVTQTPRYLIKTRGQQVTLSCSPISGHRSVSWYQQTPGQGLQFLFEYFSETQRNKGNFPGRFSGRQFSNSRSEMNVSTLELGDSALYLCASSFDGARRETQYFGPGTRLLVL.